This TCR beta chain originates from a study of blood T cells in healthy people across ages. Findings and caveats of the study: Roughly linear age-related decline in beta diversity appeared, significant by age about 37. Calculation of diversity from one million T cells yielded estimates considered to be underestimates.

Only a few counts were recorded for this clonotype. Its antigen is currently unknown. CDR1 SGHTA and CDR2 FQGNSA come from the germline V gene. The V end was cut by 1 base, the J end by 8 bases, with 9 bases between. There are 12 residues in the CDR3. Alongside a J-beta primer mix, a sample-barcoded 5' primer served in a second PCR lasting about 7 to 12 cycles. TCRdb itself ran the 5' RACE reads through MiXCR, one entry per CDR3 protein. The sample has 700,000 to 900,000 distinct CDR3 sequences, about 26% seen once. These data also formed part of another study, on T cells of mothers and their children. This second report adds: The yield was over 8.5 million TCR beta CDR3 reads from each mother and approximately 2.8 million from each child. In unrelated and related pairs, TCR recombination output is shaped in a similar way by thymic selection.

The receptor comes from a boy aged 5-17 years in good health. Sample: blood. The V call is TRBV7-2, the J call TRBJ2-7, with D perhaps matching TRBD2 (5 bases). The CDR3 nucleotides read TGTGCCAGCAGCTTAGAGAGGGAGAAGCAGTACTTC. Translation: CASSLEREKQYF.